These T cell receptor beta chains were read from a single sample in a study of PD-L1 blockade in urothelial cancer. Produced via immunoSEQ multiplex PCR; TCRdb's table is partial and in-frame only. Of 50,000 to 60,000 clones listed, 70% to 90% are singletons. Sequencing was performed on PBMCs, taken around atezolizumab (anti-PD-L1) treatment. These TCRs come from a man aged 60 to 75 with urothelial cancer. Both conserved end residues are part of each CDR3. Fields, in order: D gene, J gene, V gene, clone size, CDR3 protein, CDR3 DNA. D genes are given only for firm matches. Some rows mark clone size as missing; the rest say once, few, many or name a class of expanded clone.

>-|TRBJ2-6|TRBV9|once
CASSVTEGRGAGANVLTF
TGTGCCAGCAGCGTAACGGAGGGTAGAGGCGCTGGGGCCAACGTCCTGACTTTC
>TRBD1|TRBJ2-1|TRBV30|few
CAWSETGKSYGEQFF
TGTGCCTGGAGTGAGACAGGGAAATCTTATGGTGAGCAGTTCTTC
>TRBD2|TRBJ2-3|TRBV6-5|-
CASSPSGRRDTQYF
TGTGCCAGCAGTCCAAGCGGGAGGAGAGATACGCAGTATTTT
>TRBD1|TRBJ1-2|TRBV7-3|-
CASSFYPGQGYTF
TGTGCCAGCAGCTTTTATCCGGGACAGGGATACACCTTC
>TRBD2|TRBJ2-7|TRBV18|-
CASSKPGLAGSGEQYF
TGTGCCAGCTCAAAACCGGGACTAGCGGGATCCGGCGAGCAGTACTTC
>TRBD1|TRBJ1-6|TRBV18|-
CASSLLVGQGYNSPLHF
TGTGCCAGCTCACTCCTAGTGGGACAGGGTTATAATTCACCCCTCCACTTT
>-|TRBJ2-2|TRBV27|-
CASRQRANTGELFF
TGTGCCAGCAGGCAGCGGGCGAACACCGGGGAGCTGTTTTTT
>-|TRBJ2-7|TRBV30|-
CAWSVRRGGEQYF
TGTGCCTGGAGTGTAAGGAGGGGTGGCGAGCAGTACTTC
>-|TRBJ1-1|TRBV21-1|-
CASSKGRQGDTEAFF
TGTGCCAGCAGCAAAGGTCGACAGGGGGACACTGAAGCTTTCTTT
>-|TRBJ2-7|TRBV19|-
CASSGQGRNEQYF
TGTGCCAGTAGTGGTCAGGGTAGGAACGAGCAGTACTTC
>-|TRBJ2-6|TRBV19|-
CASSITGANVLTF
TGTGCCAGTAGTATAACAGGGGCCAACGTCCTGACTTTC
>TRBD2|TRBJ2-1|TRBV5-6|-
CASSLFSGGPISTEQFF
TGTGCCAGCAGCCTTTTTAGCGGGGGCCCCATTTCTACTGAGCAGTTCTTC
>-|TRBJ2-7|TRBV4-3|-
CASSSVLAAYEQYF
TGCGCCAGCAGCTCGGTCCTAGCCGCCTACGAGCAGTACTTC
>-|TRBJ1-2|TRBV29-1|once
CSVDYRRLTF
TGCAGCGTTGATTATAGGAGGCTCACCTTC
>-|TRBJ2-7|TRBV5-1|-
CASSLQSGSYEQYF
TGCGCCAGCAGCTTGCAAAGCGGATCCTACGAGCAGTACTTC
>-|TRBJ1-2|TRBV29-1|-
CSAGDGYGYTF
TGCAGCGCCGGGGATGGCTATGGCTACACCTTC
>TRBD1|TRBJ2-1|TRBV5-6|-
CASRAGTGINEQFF
TGTGCCAGCAGAGCCGGGACAGGGATAAATGAGCAGTTCTTC
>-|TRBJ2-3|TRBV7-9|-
CASSSGQTDTQYF
TGTGCCAGCAGCTCAGGACAGACAGATACGCAGTATTTT
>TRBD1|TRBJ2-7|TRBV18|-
CASSPRQGTYEQYF
TGTGCCAGCTCACCAAGACAGGGGACCTACGAGCAGTACTTC
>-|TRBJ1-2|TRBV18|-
CASSPTIGGANYGYTF
TGTGCCAGCTCACCGACCATAGGGGGAGCTAACTATGGCTACACCTTC
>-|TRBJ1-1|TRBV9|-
CASSVVGAGGGTEAFF
TGTGCCAGCAGCGTAGTGGGAGCCGGGGGAGGAACTGAAGCTTTCTTT
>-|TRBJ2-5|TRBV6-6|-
CASSTGRVQETQYF
TGTGCCAGCAGTACCGGTCGGGTCCAAGAGACCCAGTACTTC
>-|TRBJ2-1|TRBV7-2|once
CASSLERYNEQFF
TGTGCCAGCAGCTTGGAGCGGTACAATGAGCAGTTCTTC
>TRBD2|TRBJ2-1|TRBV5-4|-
CASSGGEGSYNEQFF
TGTGCCAGCAGTGGGGGGGAGGGGTCCTACAATGAGCAGTTCTTC
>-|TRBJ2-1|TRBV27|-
CASSLGQGVQREGLNEQFF
TGTGCCAGCAGTCTAGGACAGGGGGTTCAGCGGGAGGGCCTCAATGAGCAGTTCTTC
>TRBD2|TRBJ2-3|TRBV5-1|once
CASSSPASGGPLSTQYF
TGCGCCAGCAGCTCCCCAGCTAGCGGGGGCCCGCTGAGTACGCAGTATTTT
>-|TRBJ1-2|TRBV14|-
CASSQVSLGTF
TGTGCCAGCAGCCAAGTATCACTAGGCACCTTC
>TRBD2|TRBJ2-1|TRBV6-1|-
CASQSLAGVLNEQFF
TGTGCCAGCCAATCACTAGCGGGAGTTCTGAATGAGCAGTTCTTC
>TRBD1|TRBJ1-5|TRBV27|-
CASSTGTGRNQPQHF
TGTGCCAGCAGTACCGGGACAGGCCGCAATCAGCCCCAGCATTTT
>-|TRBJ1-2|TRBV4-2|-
CASSQDRLNYGYTF
TGTGCCAGCAGCCAAGACAGGCTCAACTATGGCTACACCTTC
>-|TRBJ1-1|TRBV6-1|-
CASSEASNTEAFF
TGTGCCAGCAGTGAAGCTAGCAACACTGAAGCTTTCTTT
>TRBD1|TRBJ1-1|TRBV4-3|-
CASSQEPGQMNTEAFF
TGCGCCAGCAGCCAAGAACCGGGACAGATGAACACTGAAGCTTTCTTT
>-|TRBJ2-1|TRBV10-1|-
CASSESGRVNEQFF
TGCGCCAGCAGTGAGTCGGGCAGGGTCAATGAGCAGTTCTTC
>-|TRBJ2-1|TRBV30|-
CAWSQTNEQFF
TGTGCCTGGAGCCAAACTAATGAGCAGTTCTTC
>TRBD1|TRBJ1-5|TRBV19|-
CASSRARDRVVQPQHF
TGTGCCAGTAGTAGGGCCCGGGACAGGGTCGTGCAGCCCCAGCATTTT
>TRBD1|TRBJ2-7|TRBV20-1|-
CSASNRGF
TGCAGTGCGAGCAACAGGGGCTTC
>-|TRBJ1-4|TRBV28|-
CASSQGRNEKLFF
TGTGCCAGCAGTCAGGGGCGAAATGAAAAACTGTTTTTT
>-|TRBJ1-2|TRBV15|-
CATREGARRGYTF
TGTGCCACCAGGGAGGGAGCCCGGCGAGGCTACACCTTC
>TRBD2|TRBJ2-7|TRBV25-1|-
CASSDSATGLYEQYF
TGTGCCAGCAGTGATTCCGCTACGGGACTATACGAGCAGTACTTC
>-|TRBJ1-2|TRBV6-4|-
CASSRDYSSDGYTF
TGTGCCAGCAGCAGGGATTATAGCTCGGATGGCTACACCTTC